A single sample is the source of the 17 T cell receptor beta chains below, sequenced in a study of cytomegalovirus exposure and HLA in healthy donors. Primers: 60 Vbeta forward and 13 Jbeta reverse. This table comes from immunoSEQ multiplex PCR, and its TCRdb copy is limited to in-frame clones, with some not included. This table holds 95,000 to 150,000 clones, roughly 80% found once. The sequenced sample consisted of PBMCs. These receptor sequences come from a woman between 40 and 50 years old in good health and CMV-seropositive.

In its sample, this clone was seen a few times. The chain couples TRBV2 to TRBJ2-7; 11 nucleotides match TRBD2. After removal of 6 bases from V and 3 bases from J, the junction contained 4 bases not matched to a gene. The CDR3 totals 14 residues. From germline, CDR1 is SNHLY and CDR2 FYNNEI. CDR3: CASSTGTSGYEQYF. For the CDR3, the DNA is TGTGCCAGCAGCACCGGGACTAGCGGCTACGAGCAGTACTTC.

The genes are TRBV29-1 and TRBJ2-7, with a tentative D call TRBD1 (5 bases). Trimming cost V 4 bases and J 3 bases, with 7 bases left between them. The CDR3 runs 11 residues. CDR1 is SQVTM and CDR2 is ANQGSEA in the germline V gene. CDR3 region: CSVAGNYEQYF. The DNA for the CDR3 is TGCAGCGTTGCAGGGAACTACGAGCAGTACTTC.

Turning to this clone: An end of the junction differs from the germline gene, which may be a read error. The chain has TRBV6-5 and TRBJ1-2, with D possibly matching TRBD1 (6 bases). The V gene's germline CDR1 is MNHEY and CDR2 SVGAGI. The CDR3 covers 15 residues. In nucleotides, the CDR3 is TGTGCCAGCAGTCCCACATCAGGGGTAATCTATGGCTCCACCTTC. Amino acids: CASSPTSGVIYGSTF.

Points on this clone: The identical CDR3 is also encoded by other nucleotide sequences in the sample. The chain recombines TRBV18 with TRBJ2-2; 8 bases align to TRBD1. The CDR3 contains 15 residues. With V trimmed by 6 bases and J by 4 bases, 7 bases remained unmatched. Germline V gives CDR1 KGHSH, CDR2 LQKENI. The CDR3 protein is CASSPDRGRTGELFF. The CDR3 DNA follows: TGTGCCAGCTCCCCTGACAGGGGACGCACCGGGGAGCTGTTTTTT.

V is TRBV7-9 and J is TRBJ2-5; the D gene is possibly TRBD1 (5 bases). The end of the DNA aligns better with TRBJ2-7, so the J call may be wrong. The CDR3 runs to 14 residues. Germline V CDR1 and CDR2: SEHNR, FQNEAQ (reference sequence). The CDR3 nucleotides are TGTGCCAGCAGCCCAACGGCCAGGGCCTACGAGCAGTACTTC. Its translation is CASSPTARAYEQYF.

In regard to this clone: At the DNA level, this CDR3 is encoded by other sequences in the same sample as well. The rearrangement links TRBV6-5 to TRBJ1-1; perhaps TRBD1 as D (6 bases). CDR3 length equals 14 residues. Germline CDR1 is MNHEY and CDR2 is SVGAGI. V was shortened by 0 bases and J by 4 bases, with 9 bases between the two germline ends. CDR3 nucleotide sequence: TGTGCCAGCAGTTACTCCCGAGGGGGCACTGAAGCTTTCTTT. Translating gives CASSYSRGGTEAFF.

This clone was detected once. The V call is TRBV7-9, the J call TRBJ2-7, with 8 nucleotides matching TRBD1. The junction had 13 bases not matched to a gene; V was cut back by 6 bases and J by 3 bases. This CDR3 has 16 amino acids. Per germline, CDR1 SEHNR and CDR2 FQNEAQ (reference sequence). CDR3 sequence: CASSRLRDRSFYEQYF. The CDR3 DNA reads TGTGCCAGCAGTCGACTTAGGGACAGGAGCTTCTACGAGCAGTACTTC.

The V gene is TRBV6-1, the J gene TRBJ2-1; D may be TRBD2 (5 bases). CDR3 length equals 13 residues. Trimming shortened V by 8 bases and J by 5 bases, and 13 bases separated the two germline ends. The germline V gene encodes CDR1 MNHNS and CDR2 SASEGT. The CDR3 here is CASSRGNDNEQFF. CDR3 DNA: TGTGCCAGCTCCCGGGGAAATGACAATGAGCAGTTCTTC.

This chain joins TRBV18 and TRBJ2-1; 7 bases are a match to TRBD1. Germline V gives CDR1 KGHSH, CDR2 LQKENI. The CDR3 has 13 amino acids. V lost 2 bases, J lost 10 bases, and 5 bases stayed unmatched. The CDR3 DNA reads as TGTGCCAGCTCACCAGAGGCCAGGGGGGAGCAGTTCTTC. The encoded protein is CASSPEARGEQFF.

The table lists this clone with a count of one. The chain is built from TRBV4-1 and TRBJ2-3; TRBD2 matches 9 bases. This CDR3 contains 15 residues. Germline V gives CDR1 MGHRA, CDR2 YSYEKL. The J segment lost 6 bases and the V segment lost 1 base, leaving 5 bases of the junction unmatched. CDR3 DNA: TGCGCCAGCAGCCAAGCTTCCGCGGGGGGGGATACGCAGTATTTT. Translated, it gives CASSQASAGGDTQYF.

The V gene is TRBV27, the J gene TRBJ2-6, with 8 nucleotides matching TRBD1. The V segment lost 5 bases and the J segment 2 bases; nucleotides outside the gene matches: 2. There are 15 residues in the CDR3. Per germline, CDR1 MNHEY and CDR2 SMNVEV (reference sequence). CDR3 nucleotide sequence: TGTGCCAGCAGTCTACAGGGGGCTGGGGCCAACGTCCTGACTTTC. This encodes CASSLQGAGANVLTF.

The J gene is TRBJ2-7, the V gene TRBV19; 11 nucleotides agree with TRBD2. The V gene's germline CDR1 is LNHDA and CDR2 SQIVND (reference sequence). The V gene end was trimmed by 3 bases and the J gene end by 4 bases; junction bases not matched to a gene: 5. The CDR3 is made up of 15 amino acids. Here the CDR3 reads CASSIQTSGAYEQYF. For the CDR3, the DNA is TGTGCCAGTAGTATTCAGACTAGCGGGGCATACGAGCAGTACTTC. Combining the CDR3 with reference TRBV19 and TRBJ2-7 gives the whole variable domain DGGITQSPKYLFRKEGQNVTLSCEQNLNHDAMYWYRQDPGQGLRLIYYSQIVNDFQKGDIAEGYSVSREKKESFPLTVTSAQKNPTAFYLCASSIQTSGAYEQYFGPGTRLTVT.

This chain joins TRBV2 and TRBJ1-1, with 7 bases identical to TRBD1. This CDR3 is 14 amino acids long. V lost 1 base and J lost 3; bases outside the gene matches: 2. Germline V gene data show CDR1 as SNHLY and CDR2 as FYNNEI. The CDR3 region is CASSEEGADTEAFF. As DNA, the CDR3 is TGTGCCAGCAGTGAAGAGGGGGCGGACACTGAAGCTTTCTTT.

The chain combines TRBV11-1 with TRBJ1-6; D is unclear. Deletions cut 0 bases from V and 10 bases from J, with 10 bases between. In germline, CDR1 is SGHAT, CDR2 FQDESV (reference sequence). The CDR3 runs to 14 residues. The CDR3 nucleotides read TGTGCCAGCAGCTTAGCAGGAGGAAACTCACCCCTCCACTTT. It translates to CASSLAGGNSPLHF.

The chain is built from TRBV5-6 and TRBJ1-3; 8 bases align to TRBD1. CDR1 is SGHDT and CDR2 is YYEEEE in the germline V gene. Germline trimming cut 0 bases from V and 0 bases from J; bases unmatched to any gene: 5. The CDR3 has 17 amino acids. The chain's CDR3 is CASSLGTGLSSGNTIYF. CDR3 nucleotide sequence: TGTGCCAGCAGCTTGGGGACAGGGTTAAGCTCTGGAAACACCATATATTTT.

The genes are TRBV5-1 and TRBJ2-3; 7 nucleotides agree with TRBD2. The length of the CDR3 is 14 residues. V trimming: 1 base; J trimming: 9 bases; junction bases outside the gene matches: 8. Germline V CDR1 and CDR2: SGHRS, YFSETQ. The chain's CDR3 is CASSLRAGERTQYF. The CDR3 DNA is TGCGCCAGCAGCTTGAGGGCGGGAGAGAGAACGCAGTATTTT.

The rearrangement joins TRBV9 to TRBJ2-7; 9 nucleotides match TRBD2. V lost 3 bases, J lost 6 bases, and 10 bases stayed unmatched. Germline V lookup: CDR1 SGDLS, CDR2 YYNGEE. The CDR3 consists of 15 residues. CDR3 sequence reads: CASSGGVAGVTEQYF. In DNA, the CDR3 is TGTGCCAGCAGCGGGGGGGTAGCGGGAGTTACCGAGCAGTACTTC.